This T cell receptor (beta chain) emerged from a study of beta chain features in type 1 diabetes. Study-wide results and limits: Overrepresentation of cells with high TCR expression could result from cDNA sequencing. Patients' naive, central memory and regulatory TCRB repertoires appeared more alike than those of healthy donors. Patients with Type 1 diabetes showed moderately but significantly shorter TCRB CDR3s in all four CD4+ subsets.

This CDR3 is 15 amino acids long. Between the trimmed V and J ends, which lost 7 bases and 2 bases, there was a span of 18 bases. Germline V gene sequence: CDR1 SGHNT, CDR2 YENEEA. This clone was observed a few times. Its target is unknown. Populations obtained by sorting all exceeded 95% purity. As every portion of the isolated RNA was reverse transcribed, the sequencing read expressed TCRB transcripts. About 3.57 million reads, on average, came from each naive, central memory and regulatory T cell sample. The protocol was immunoSEQ multiplex PCR, while the TCRdb copy is restricted to in-frame clones and leaves out a portion. The sample has 100,000 to 150,000 clones, 9% seen once.

The rearrangement links TRBV11-3 to TRBJ2-7; a possible D gene is TRBD2 (6 bases). Material for sequencing was central memory CD4+ T cells from blood. The receptor was isolated from a young man with type 1 diabetes. Here the CDR3 DNA reads TGTGCCAGCACCCTCATGGAGGGCTCCACCTACGAGCAGTACTTC. Translating gives CASTLMEGSTYEQYF.